These T cell receptor beta chains were read from a single sample in a study of T-cell reconstitution after alpha-beta-depleted transplantation in children. Using its own MiXCR run on the PCR reads, TCRdb lists one record per CDR3 protein. The sample includes fewer than 450,000 distinct CDR3 sequences, roughly 15% of them seen just once. Sequenced material: PBMCs, mostly from graft donor cells, taken 360 days after TCRalphabeta/CD19-depleted stem cell transplant. The receptors here all came from a male patient between 2 and 10 years old who had a stem cell transplant for acute lymphoblastic leukemia, so the T cells may come from the graft donor. Each CDR3 is given with its conserved first and last residue. A D gene is named only where the DNA matches it firmly. Some rows have no size entry. The others give once, few or many, or a class for an expanded clone.

V	J	D	size	DNA	CDR3
TRBV10-3	TRBJ2-3	NA	NA	TGTGCCATCAGTGAGTCGGTGGGAGTCGCGGATACGCAGTATTTT	CAISESVGVADTQYF
TRBV10-3	TRBJ1-3	NA	few	TGTGCCATCAGTGGCCTAAGAAACACCATATATTTT	CAISGLRNTIYF
TRBV11-2	TRBJ2-1	NA	NA	TGTGCCAGCAGCCCCCTTCGACTCCTTTTTGATGAGCAGTTCTTC	CASSPLRLLFDEQFF
TRBV5-1	TRBJ2-1	TRBD1	many	TGCGCCAGCAGCTTGGAGGGACAGGGAATCAATGAGCAGTTCTTC	CASSLEGQGINEQFF
TRBV4-2	TRBJ2-5	NA	NA	TGTGCCAGCAGCCCTCGACTCGACCTTCAAGAGACCCAGTACTTC	CASSPRLDLQETQYF
TRBV27	TRBJ2-7	NA	NA	TGTGCCAGCAGTTTGTCTGGGCCGGGCACGGGACACTACGAGCAGTACTTC	CASSLSGPGTGHYEQYF
TRBV12-3/TRBV12-4	TRBJ1-1	TRBD1	few	TGTGCCAGCAGTTTCGGACAGGGCACTGAAGCTTTCTTT	CASSFGQGTEAFF
TRBV12-3/TRBV12-4	TRBJ1-2	NA	few	TGTGCCAGCAGTTTTTGGGCAGACTCCTATGGCTACACCTTC	CASSFWADSYGYTF
TRBV5-1	TRBJ2-1	NA	NA	TGCGCCAGCAGCTTGGGCCCCAGGTGGTACAATGAGCAGTTCTTC	CASSLGPRWYNEQFF
TRBV12-3/TRBV12-4	TRBJ1-1	NA	few	TGTGCCAGCAGTTTGGGCGCCATGAACACTGAAGCTTTCTTT	CASSLGAMNTEAFF
TRBV29-1	TRBJ2-2	NA	many	TGCAGCGTTGGCAGGTCGAACACCGGGGAGCTGTTTTTT	CSVGRSNTGELFF
TRBV5-5	TRBJ2-1	TRBD1	few	TGTGCCAGCAGCGGACAGGGCCCTCTGACACAGTTCTTC	CASSGQGPLTQFF
TRBV20-1	TRBJ2-5	NA	NA	TGCAGTGCTAGAAATCTTTGGGACCAAGAGACCCAGTACTTC	CSARNLWDQETQYF
TRBV10-3	TRBJ2-7	NA	NA	TGTGCCATCAGCTCCGTCTACGAGCAGTACTTC	CAISSVYEQYF
TRBV15	TRBJ2-1	TRBD1	many	TGTGCCACCAGCAGAAGACAGGGGATCGACAATGAGCAGTTCTTC	CATSRRQGIDNEQFF
TRBV6-2/TRBV6-3	TRBJ2-1	TRBD2	few	TGTGCCAGCTGGGGACTAGTTGACAATGAGCAGTTCTTC	CASWGLVDNEQFF
TRBV5-1	TRBJ2-5	NA	many	TGCGCCAGCAGCTTGGCCCCACGGAAAGAGACCCAGTACTTC	CASSLAPRKETQYF
TRBV20-1	TRBJ2-1	NA	medium-sized	TGCAGTGCTAGAGAACCGGGGACGTACAATGAGCAGTTCTTC	CSAREPGTYNEQFF
TRBV7-6	TRBJ2-3	TRBD2	many	TGTGCCAGCAGCTTAGACGGGACTAGGATGGATACGCAGTATTTT	CASSLDGTRMDTQYF
TRBV29-1	TRBJ2-1	TRBD2	few	TGCAGCGTGGATAGCGGGAGGGTTTTCATGGGTAACAATGAGCAGTTCTTC	CSVDSGRVFMGNNEQFF
TRBV6-1	TRBJ2-3	NA	few	TGTGCCAGCAGTGAAGTGGTCGGGGCTAGCACAGATACGCAGTATTTT	CASSEVVGASTDTQYF
TRBV29-1	TRBJ2-5	NA	NA	TGCAGCGTCTACTACCGAGTCGGCTCCAAAGAGACCCAGTACTTC	CSVYYRVGSKETQYF
TRBV7-2	TRBJ1-4	NA	NA	TGTGCCAGCAGCTCCCGACAGGCAACTAATGAAAAACTGTTTTTT	CASSSRQATNEKLFF
TRBV7-2	TRBJ2-3	NA	few	TGTGCCAGCAGCGCTCCCTCAAAGTGGACAGATACGCAGTATTTT	CASSAPSKWTDTQYF
TRBV7-2	TRBJ2-3	NA	NA	TGTGCCAGCAGCTTAGCGGCTAGCCCAAGCACAGATACGCAGTATTTT	CASSLAASPSTDTQYF
TRBV28	TRBJ2-7	NA	few	TGTGCCAGCAGTTTCGTAAGGTCAGGCGAGCAGTACTTC	CASSFVRSGEQYF
TRBV4-3	TRBJ1-2	NA	NA	TGCGCCAGCAGCCAATTTGCCATTGGAGAGATGGCAGTGTCCCGCTATGGCTACACCTTC	CASSQFAIGEMAVSRYGYTF
TRBV20-1	TRBJ1-1	NA	NA	TGCAGTGCTAGACGGCCCGGGAACACTGAAGCTTTCTTT	CSARRPGNTEAFF
TRBV6-2/TRBV6-3	TRBJ1-2	NA	few	TGTGCCAGCAGCCGCCCGGACAGTTCAAACTATGGCTACACCTTC	CASSRPDSSNYGYTF
TRBV2	TRBJ2-3	NA	few	TGTGCCAGCAGGGGAGAGGGGGTCGATACGCAGTATTTT	CASRGEGVDTQYF
TRBV30	TRBJ1-1	NA	few	TGTGCCTGCTTTTCTGACACTGAAGCTTTCTTT	CACFSDTEAFF
TRBV18	TRBJ2-1	TRBD2	NA	TGTGCCAGCTCACCTAGACTAGCGGGAGGCGGTACGAATGAGCAGTTCTTC	CASSPRLAGGGTNEQFF
TRBV6-1	TRBJ1-1	TRBD1	NA	TGTGCCAGCAGGGACGACAGGGGGCGGACTGAAGCTTTCTTT	CASRDDRGRTEAFF
TRBV24-1	TRBJ2-2	TRBD2	NA	TGTGCCACCAGTGATGCAGGACTAGCGACCACCGGGGAGCTGTTTTTT	CATSDAGLATTGELFF
TRBV10-3	TRBJ2-5	TRBD1	NA	TGTGCCATCAGTCAGGGGGCTCGTAGTGAGACCCAGTACTTC	CAISQGARSETQYF
TRBV27	TRBJ1-1	NA	many	TGTGCCAGCAGTTTCCGAGCGGTGAACACTGAAGCTTTCTTT	CASSFRAVNTEAFF
TRBV28	TRBJ2-3	NA	NA	TGTGCCAGCAGTTTCACGCCTAGGGGGGGGACAGATACGCAGTATTTT	CASSFTPRGGTDTQYF
TRBV9	TRBJ1-2	NA	few	TGTGCCAGCAGCGTAACAGCTTCCTATGGCTACACCTTC	CASSVTASYGYTF
TRBV19	TRBJ2-6	NA	many	TGTGCCAGTAGTACCCAGGGTACAGGGGGGGCCAACGTCCTGACTTTC	CASSTQGTGGANVLTF
TRBV20-1	TRBJ2-4	NA	many	TGCAGTGCCCCCCGGGCCCTCGGGGCCAAAAACATTCAGTACTTC	CSAPRALGAKNIQYF
TRBV5-1	TRBJ2-3	NA	NA	TGCGCCAGCAGCTTGGTCGGCGGGGGCAGCACAGATACGCAGTATTTT	CASSLVGGGSTDTQYF
TRBV12-3/TRBV12-4	TRBJ2-3	NA	NA	TGTGCCAGCAGTTTCCGCCTGGCTGGCGGGGCGAGCACAGATACGCAGTATTTT	CASSFRLAGGASTDTQYF
TRBV4-3	TRBJ2-1	TRBD1	many	TGCGCCAGCAGCCAAGCGGGACAGGGCTACAATGAGCAGTTCTTC	CASSQAGQGYNEQFF
TRBV7-6	TRBJ2-7	NA	few	TGTGCCAGCAGCTTAGGTCACTCCTTATACGAGCAGTACTTC	CASSLGHSLYEQYF
TRBV6-1	TRBJ1-4	TRBD1	NA	TGTGCCAGCACCTCCCCCGGCCCCAGGGGGGCTAATGAAAAACTGTTTTTT	CASTSPGPRGANEKLFF
TRBV7-2	TRBJ2-3	TRBD2	NA	TGTGCCAGCAGCTCCCTAAGCGGGAGGCTTTATACGCAGTATTTT	CASSSLSGRLYTQYF
TRBV30	TRBJ2-3	TRBD2	few	TGTGCCTGGAGTGTCCCGACTAGCGGGCTGACAGATACGCAGTATTTT	CAWSVPTSGLTDTQYF
TRBV25-1	TRBJ2-7	NA	NA	TGTGCCAGCAGTGAATCAAGCCCCCGAGCCTACGAGCAGTACTTC	CASSESSPRAYEQYF
TRBV7-8	TRBJ2-5	NA	NA	TGTGCCAGCAGCTTAGTCATCATAGAGACCCAGTACTTC	CASSLVIIETQYF
TRBV5-5	TRBJ2-3	TRBD2	NA	TGTGCCAGCAGCTTGCGGGGACTAGCGTTCACAGATACGCAGTATTTT	CASSLRGLAFTDTQYF
TRBV4-1	TRBJ2-1	TRBD2	NA	TGCGCCAGCAGCTACCCCGCCCAAGCGGGAGGGCAGGATGAGCAGTTCTTC	CASSYPAQAGGQDEQFF
TRBV10-3	TRBJ2-2	NA	few	TGTGCCATCAGTGAAGGGGTTGACACCTTGTCGAACACCGGGGAGCTGTTTTTT	CAISEGVDTLSNTGELFF
TRBV2	TRBJ2-5	NA	NA	TGTGCCAGCGGACGAGGAGGGGCGTTAGGAGAGACCCAGTACTTC	CASGRGGALGETQYF